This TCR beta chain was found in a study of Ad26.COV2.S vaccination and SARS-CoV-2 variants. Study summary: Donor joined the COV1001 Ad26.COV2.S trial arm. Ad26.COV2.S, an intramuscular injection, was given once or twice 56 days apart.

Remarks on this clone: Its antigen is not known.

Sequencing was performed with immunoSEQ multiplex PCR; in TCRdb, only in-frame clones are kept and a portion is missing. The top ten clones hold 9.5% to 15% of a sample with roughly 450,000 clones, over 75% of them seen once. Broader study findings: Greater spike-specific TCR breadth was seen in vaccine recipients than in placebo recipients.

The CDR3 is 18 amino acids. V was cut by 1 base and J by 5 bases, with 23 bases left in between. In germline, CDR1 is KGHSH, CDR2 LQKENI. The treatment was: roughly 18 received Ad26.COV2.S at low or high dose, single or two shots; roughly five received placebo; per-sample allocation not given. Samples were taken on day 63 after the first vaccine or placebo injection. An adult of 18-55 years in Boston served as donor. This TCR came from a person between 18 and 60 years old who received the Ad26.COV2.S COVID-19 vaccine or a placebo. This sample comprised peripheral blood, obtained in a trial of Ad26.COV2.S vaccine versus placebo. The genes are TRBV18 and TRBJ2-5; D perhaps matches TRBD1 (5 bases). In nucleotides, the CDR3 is TGTGCCAGCTCACCACGGAGCATCTGGGGCAGTTCCTGGGAGACCCAGTACTTC. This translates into CASSPRSIWGSSWETQYF.